This record covers a single T cell receptor beta chain. V dropped 5 bases and J dropped 5 bases, with 15 bases sitting between them. CDR1 SNHLY and CDR2 FYNNEI come from the germline V gene. This CDR3 comprises 15 residues. Repertoires were generated with immunoSEQ multiplex PCR, while TCRdb's copy carries only in-frame clones and drops some. The data hold some 110,000 clones, with more than 80% observed a single time. The record originates from a study of control samples from healthy donors and cancer patients. This receptor was obtained from a woman in her forties or fifties with colorectal cancer. The gene calls are TRBV2 and TRBJ1-4, with a tentative D call TRBD1 (5 bases). Material: PBMCs. Here the CDR3 reads CASSRQFPPNEKLFF. The DNA of the CDR3 is TGTGCCAGCAGTAGACAGTTTCCCCCAAATGAAAAACTGTTTTTT.